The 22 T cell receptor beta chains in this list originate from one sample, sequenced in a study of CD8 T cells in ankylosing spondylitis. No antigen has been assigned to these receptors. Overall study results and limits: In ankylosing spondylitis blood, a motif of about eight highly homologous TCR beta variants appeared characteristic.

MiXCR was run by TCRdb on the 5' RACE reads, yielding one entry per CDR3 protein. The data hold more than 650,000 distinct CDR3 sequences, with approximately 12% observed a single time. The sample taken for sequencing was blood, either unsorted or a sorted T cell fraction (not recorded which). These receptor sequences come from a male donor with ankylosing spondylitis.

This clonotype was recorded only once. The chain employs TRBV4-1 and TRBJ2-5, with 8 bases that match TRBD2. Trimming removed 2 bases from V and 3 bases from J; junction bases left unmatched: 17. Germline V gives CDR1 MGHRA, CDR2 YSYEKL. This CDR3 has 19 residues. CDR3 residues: CASSQQPGLEGFREETQYF. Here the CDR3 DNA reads TGCGCCAGCAGCCAACAACCGGGACTAGAAGGCTTTAGAGAAGAGACCCAGTACTTC.

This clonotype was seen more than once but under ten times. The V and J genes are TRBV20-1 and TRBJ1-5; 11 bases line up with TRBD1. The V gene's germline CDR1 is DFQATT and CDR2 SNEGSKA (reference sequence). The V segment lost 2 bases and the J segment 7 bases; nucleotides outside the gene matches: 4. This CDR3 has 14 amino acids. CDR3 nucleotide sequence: TGCAGTGCTAGATTGGGACAGGGGGAACAGCCCCAGCATTTT. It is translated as CSARLGQGEQPQHF.

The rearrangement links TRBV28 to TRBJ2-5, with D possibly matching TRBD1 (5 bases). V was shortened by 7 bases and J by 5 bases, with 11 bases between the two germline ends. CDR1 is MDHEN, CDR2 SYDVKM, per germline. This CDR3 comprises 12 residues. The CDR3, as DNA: TGTGCCAGCACCCCGAAGGGGGAGACCCAGTACTTC. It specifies CASTPKGETQYF.

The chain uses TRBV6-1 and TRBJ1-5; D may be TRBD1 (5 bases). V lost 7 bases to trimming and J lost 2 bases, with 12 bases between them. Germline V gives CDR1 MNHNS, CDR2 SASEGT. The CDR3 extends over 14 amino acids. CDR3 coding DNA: TGTGCCAGCAACCAGGGATCGCGCAATCAGCCCCAGCATTTT. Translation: CASNQGSRNQPQHF.

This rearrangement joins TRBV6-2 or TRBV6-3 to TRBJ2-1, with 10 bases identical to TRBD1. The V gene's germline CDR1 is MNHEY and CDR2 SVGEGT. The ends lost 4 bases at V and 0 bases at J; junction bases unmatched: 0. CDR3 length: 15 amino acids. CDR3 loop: CASSWTGGSYNEQFF. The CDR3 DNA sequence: TGTGCCAGCAGTTGGACAGGGGGCTCCTACAATGAGCAGTTCTTC.

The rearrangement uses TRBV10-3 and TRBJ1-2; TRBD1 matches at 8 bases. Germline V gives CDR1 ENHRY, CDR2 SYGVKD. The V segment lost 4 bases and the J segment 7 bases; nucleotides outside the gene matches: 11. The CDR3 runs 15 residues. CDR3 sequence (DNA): TGTGCCATCAGTGGGACAGGGACTCTTTCTGGTGGCTACACCTTC. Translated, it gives CAISGTGTLSGGYTF.

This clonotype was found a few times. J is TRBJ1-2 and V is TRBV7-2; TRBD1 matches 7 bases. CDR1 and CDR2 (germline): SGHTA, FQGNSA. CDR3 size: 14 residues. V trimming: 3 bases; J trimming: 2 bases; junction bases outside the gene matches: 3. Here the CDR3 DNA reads TGTGCCAGCAGCTTTTACAGGGGAAACTATGGCTACACCTTC. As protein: CASSFYRGNYGYTF.

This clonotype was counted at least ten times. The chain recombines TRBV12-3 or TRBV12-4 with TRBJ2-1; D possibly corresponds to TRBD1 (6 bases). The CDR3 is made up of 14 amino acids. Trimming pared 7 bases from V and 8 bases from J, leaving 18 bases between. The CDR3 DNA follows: TGTGCCAGCAAAAACTACAGGGTGATGGATGAGCAGTTCTTC. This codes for CASKNYRVMDEQFF.

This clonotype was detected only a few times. CDR3 bases: TGCAGTGCTAGCGGGGGGCGCCGGAGAAACATTCAGTACTTC. Protein product: CSASGGRRRNIQYF. J is TRBJ2-4 and V is TRBV20-1, with D possibly being TRBD2 (7 bases). This CDR3 spans 14 amino acids. Trimming shortened V by 3 bases and J by 6 bases, and 15 bases separated the two germline ends. Germline V CDR1 and CDR2: DFQATT, SNEGSKA (reference sequence).

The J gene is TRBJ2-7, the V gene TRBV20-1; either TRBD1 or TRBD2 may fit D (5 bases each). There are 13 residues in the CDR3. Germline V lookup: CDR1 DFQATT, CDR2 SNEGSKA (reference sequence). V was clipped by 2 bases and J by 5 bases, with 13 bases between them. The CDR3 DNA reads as TGCAGTGCTAGACTCGGGGCCTCGGACGAGCAGTACTTC. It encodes CSARLGASDEQYF.

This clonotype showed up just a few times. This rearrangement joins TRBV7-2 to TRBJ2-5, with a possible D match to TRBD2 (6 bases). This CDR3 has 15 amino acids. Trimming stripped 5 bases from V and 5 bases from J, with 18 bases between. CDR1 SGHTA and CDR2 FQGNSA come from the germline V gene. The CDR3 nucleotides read TGTGCCAGCAGCCCCTTTACGTCGGAGGGGGAGACCCAGTACTTC. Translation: CASSPFTSEGETQYF. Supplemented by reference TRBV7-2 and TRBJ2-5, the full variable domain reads GAGVSQSPSNKVTEKGKDVELRCDPISGHTALYWYRQSLGQGLEFLIYFQGNSAPDKSGLPSDRFSAERTGGSVSTLTIQRTQQEDSAVYLCASSPFTSEGETQYFGPGTRLLVL.

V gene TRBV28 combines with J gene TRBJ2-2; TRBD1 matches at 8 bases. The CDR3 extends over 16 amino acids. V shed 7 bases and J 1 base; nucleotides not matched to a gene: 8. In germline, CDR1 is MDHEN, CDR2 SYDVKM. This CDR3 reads CASNRAGGRNTGELFF. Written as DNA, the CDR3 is TGTGCCAGCAACAGAGCAGGGGGCCGGAACACCGGGGAGCTGTTTTTT.

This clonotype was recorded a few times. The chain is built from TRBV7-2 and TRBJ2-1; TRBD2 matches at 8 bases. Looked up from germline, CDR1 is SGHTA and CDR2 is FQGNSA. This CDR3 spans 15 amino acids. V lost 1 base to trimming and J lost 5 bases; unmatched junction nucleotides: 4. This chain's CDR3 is CASSLDGGGNNEQFF. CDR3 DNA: TGTGCCAGCAGCTTAGACGGGGGGGGAAACAATGAGCAGTTCTTC.

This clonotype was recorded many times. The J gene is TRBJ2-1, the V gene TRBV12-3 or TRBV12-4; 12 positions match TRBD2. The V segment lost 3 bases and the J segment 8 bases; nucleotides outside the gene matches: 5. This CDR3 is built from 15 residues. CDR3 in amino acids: CASSFRLAGEDEQFF. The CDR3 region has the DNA TGTGCCAGCAGTTTCCGACTAGCGGGAGAGGATGAGCAGTTCTTC.

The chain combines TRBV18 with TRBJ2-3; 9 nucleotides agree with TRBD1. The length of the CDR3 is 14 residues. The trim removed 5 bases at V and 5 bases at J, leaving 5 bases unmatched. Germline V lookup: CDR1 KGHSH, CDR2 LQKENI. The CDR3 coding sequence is TGTGCCAGCTCAGCACAGGGGGCCGAAGATACGCAGTATTTT. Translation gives CASSAQGAEDTQYF.

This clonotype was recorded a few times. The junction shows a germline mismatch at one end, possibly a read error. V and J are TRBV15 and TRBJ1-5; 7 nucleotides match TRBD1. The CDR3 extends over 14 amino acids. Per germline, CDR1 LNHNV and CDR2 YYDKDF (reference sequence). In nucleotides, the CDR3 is TGTGCCACCAGCCGAGACAGGGACAATCAGCCCCAGCATTTT. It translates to CATSRDRDNQPQHF. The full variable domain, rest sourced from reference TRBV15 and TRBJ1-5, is DAMVIQNPRYQVTQFGKPVTLSCSQTLNHNVMYWYQQKSSQAPKLLFHYYDKDFNNEADTPDNFQSRRPNTSFCFLDIRSPGLGDTAMYLCATSRDRDNQPQHFGDGTRLSIL.

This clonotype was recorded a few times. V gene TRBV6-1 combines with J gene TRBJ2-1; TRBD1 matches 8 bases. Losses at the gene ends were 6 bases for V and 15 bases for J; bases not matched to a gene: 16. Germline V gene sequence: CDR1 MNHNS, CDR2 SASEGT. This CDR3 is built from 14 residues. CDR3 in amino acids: CASSHRSSGTGVFF. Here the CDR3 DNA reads TGTGCCAGCAGCCACCGCTCATCCGGGACAGGCGTGTTCTTC.

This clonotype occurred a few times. The CDR3 region is CASSVGLAKNIQYF. CDR3 DNA sequence: TGTGCCAGCAGCGTAGGGCTAGCCAAAAACATTCAGTACTTC. The J gene is TRBJ2-4, the V gene TRBV9; D not resolved. V lost 0 bases to trimming and J lost 0 bases, with 4 bases between them. CDR1 and CDR2 from the germline V gene are SGDLS and YYNGEE. The CDR3 consists of 14 residues.

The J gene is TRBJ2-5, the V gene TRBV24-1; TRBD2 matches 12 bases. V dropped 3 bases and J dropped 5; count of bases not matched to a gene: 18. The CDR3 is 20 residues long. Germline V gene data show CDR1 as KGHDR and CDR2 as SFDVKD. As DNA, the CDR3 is TGTGCCACCAGTGATCCGAGTTTGCTAGCGGGAGGGCCTTCGAAGGAGACCCAGTACTTC. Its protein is CATSDPSLLAGGPSKETQYF.

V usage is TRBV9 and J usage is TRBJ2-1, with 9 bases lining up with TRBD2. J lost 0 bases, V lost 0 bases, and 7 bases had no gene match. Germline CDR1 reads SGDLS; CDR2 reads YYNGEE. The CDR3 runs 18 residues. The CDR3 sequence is CASSVGPSGESSYNEQFF. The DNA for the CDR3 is TGTGCCAGCAGCGTAGGGCCTAGCGGGGAGAGCTCCTACAATGAGCAGTTCTTC.

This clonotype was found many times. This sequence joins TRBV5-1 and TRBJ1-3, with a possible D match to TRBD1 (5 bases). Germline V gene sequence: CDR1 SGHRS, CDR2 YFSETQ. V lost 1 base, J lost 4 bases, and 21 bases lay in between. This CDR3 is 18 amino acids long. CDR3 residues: CASSLYLFPGRSGNTIYF. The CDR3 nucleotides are TGCGCCAGCAGCTTGTACCTCTTTCCGGGACGGTCGGGAAACACCATATATTTT. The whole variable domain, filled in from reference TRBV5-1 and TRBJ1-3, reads KAGVTQTPRYLIKTRGQQVTLSCSPISGHRSVSWYQQTPGQGLQFLFEYFSETQRNKGNFPGRFSGRQFSNSRSEMNVSTLELGDSALYLCASSLYLFPGRSGNTIYFGEGSWLTVV.

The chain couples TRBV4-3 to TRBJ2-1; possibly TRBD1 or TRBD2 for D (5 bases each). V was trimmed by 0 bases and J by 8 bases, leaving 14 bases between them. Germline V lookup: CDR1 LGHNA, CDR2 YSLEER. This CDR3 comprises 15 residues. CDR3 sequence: CASSQDYGREYEQFF. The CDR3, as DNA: TGCGCCAGCAGCCAAGATTACGGCAGGGAGTATGAGCAGTTCTTC.